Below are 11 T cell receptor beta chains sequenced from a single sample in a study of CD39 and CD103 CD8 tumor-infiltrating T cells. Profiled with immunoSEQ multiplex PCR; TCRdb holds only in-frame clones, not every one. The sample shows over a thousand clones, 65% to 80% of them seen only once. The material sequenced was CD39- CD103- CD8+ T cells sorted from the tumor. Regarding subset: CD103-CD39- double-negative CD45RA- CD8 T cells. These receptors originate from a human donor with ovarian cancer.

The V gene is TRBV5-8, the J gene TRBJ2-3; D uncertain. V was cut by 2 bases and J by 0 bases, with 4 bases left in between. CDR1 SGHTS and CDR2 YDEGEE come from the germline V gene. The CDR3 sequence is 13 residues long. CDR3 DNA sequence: TGTGCCAGCAGCTTTGGGAGCACAGATACGCAGTATTTT. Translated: CASSFGSTDTQYF. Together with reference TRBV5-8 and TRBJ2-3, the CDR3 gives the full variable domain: EAGVTQSPTHLIKTRGQQATLRCSPISGHTSVYWYQQALGLGLQFLLWYDEGEERNRGNFPPRFSGRQFPNYSSELNVNALELEDSALYLCASSFGSTDTQYFGPGTRLTVL.

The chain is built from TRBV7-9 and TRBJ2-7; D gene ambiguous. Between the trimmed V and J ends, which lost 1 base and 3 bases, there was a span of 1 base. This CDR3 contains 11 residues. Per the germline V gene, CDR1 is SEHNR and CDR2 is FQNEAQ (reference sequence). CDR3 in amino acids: CASSLDYEQYF. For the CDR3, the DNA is TGTGCCAGCAGCTTAGACTACGAGCAGTACTTC.

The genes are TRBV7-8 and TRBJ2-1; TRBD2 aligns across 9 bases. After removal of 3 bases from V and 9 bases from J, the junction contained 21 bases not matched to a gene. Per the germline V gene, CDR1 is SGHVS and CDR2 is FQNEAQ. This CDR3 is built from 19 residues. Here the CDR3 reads CASSLARLGLAGRIGEQFF. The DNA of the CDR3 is TGTGCCAGCAGCTTGGCCCGTTTGGGGCTAGCGGGACGGATTGGTGAGCAGTTCTTC. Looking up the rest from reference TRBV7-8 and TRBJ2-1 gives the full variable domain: GAGVSQSPRYKVAKRGQDVALRCDPISGHVSLFWYQQALGQGPEFLTYFQNEAQLDKSGLPSDRFFAERPEGSVSTLKIQRTQQEDSAVYLCASSLARLGLAGRIGEQFFGPGTRLTVL.

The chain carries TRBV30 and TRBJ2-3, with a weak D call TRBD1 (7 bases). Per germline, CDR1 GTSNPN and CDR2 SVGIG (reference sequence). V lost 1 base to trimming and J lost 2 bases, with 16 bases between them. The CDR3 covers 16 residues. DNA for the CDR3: TGTGCCTGGAGTGGAAGACAGGGACTTCCCACAGATACGCAGTATTTT. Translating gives CAWSGRQGLPTDTQYF.

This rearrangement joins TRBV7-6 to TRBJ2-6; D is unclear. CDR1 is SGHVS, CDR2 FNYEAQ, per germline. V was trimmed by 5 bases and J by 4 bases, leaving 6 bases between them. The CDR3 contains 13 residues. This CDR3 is CASSPGGANVLTF. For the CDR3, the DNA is TGTGCCAGCAGCCCCGGGGGGGCCAACGTCCTGACTTTC.

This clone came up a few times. CDR3 bases: TGTGCCAGCAGCTCGCTTTCCACTGAAGCTTTCTTT. This translates into CASSSLSTEAFF. The V gene is TRBV7-9, the J gene TRBJ1-1, with D unresolved. Trimming removed 4 bases at V and 4 bases at J, with 7 bases between. This CDR3 contains 12 residues. Germline V CDR1 and CDR2: SEHNR, FQNEAQ (reference sequence).

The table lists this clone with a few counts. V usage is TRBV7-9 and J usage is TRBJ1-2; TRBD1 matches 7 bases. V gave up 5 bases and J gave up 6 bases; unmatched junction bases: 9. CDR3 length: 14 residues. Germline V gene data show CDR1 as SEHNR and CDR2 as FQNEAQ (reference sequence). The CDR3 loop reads CASSRDSSFDGYTF. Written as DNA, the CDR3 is TGTGCCAGCAGCCGGGACAGTTCGTTTGATGGCTACACCTTC.

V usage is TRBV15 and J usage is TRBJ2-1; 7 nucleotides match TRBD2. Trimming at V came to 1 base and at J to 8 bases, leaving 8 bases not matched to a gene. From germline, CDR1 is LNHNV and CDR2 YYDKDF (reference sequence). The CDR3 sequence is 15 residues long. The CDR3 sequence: CATSRVQFSGHEQFF. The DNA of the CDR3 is TGTGCCACCAGCAGAGTACAGTTTAGCGGGCATGAGCAGTTCTTC.

The CDR3 DNA sequence: TGCGCCAGCAGCCAAGATCGAATCCCGAAGAATTCACCCCTCCACTTT. This codes for CASSQDRIPKNSPLHF. This chain uses TRBV4-1 with TRBJ1-6, with no clear D. Germline CDR1 is MGHRA and CDR2 is YSYEKL. The V gene lost 0 bases and the J gene lost 7 bases, with 13 bases spanning the gap. The CDR3 consists of 16 residues.

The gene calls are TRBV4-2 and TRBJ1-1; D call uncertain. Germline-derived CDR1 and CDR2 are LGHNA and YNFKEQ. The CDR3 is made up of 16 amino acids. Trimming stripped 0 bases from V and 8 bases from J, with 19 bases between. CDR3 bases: TGTGCCAGCAGCCAAGACCGATCGGCAAAGAACAAGGAAGCTTTCTTT. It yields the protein CASSQDRSAKNKEAFF.

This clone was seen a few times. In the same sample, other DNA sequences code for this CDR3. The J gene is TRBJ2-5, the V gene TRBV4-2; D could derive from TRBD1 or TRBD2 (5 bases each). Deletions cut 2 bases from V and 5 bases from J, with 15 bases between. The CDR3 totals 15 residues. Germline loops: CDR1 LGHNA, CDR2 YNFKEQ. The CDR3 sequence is CASSQYGTERETQYF. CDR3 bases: TGTGCCAGCAGCCAATACGGGACCGAACGGGAGACCCAGTACTTC.